The rows below give T cell receptor beta chains drawn from one sample of a study of blood T cell repertoires in COVID-19. The table came from immunoSEQ multiplex PCR; TCRdb's copy has only in-frame clones and leaves some out. The sample has 150,000 to 200,000 clones, more than 85% seen once. Input material: peripheral blood. Receptors originate from a man aged 55 to 70 with COVID-19, enrolled during active disease. The conserved cysteine and the conserved F or W are not part of the CDR3 here. The order of the fields is J gene, V gene, CDR3 protein.

J gene: TRBJ2-1; V gene: TRBV11-3; CDR3 protein: ASSLGGRAQYNEQF
J gene: TRBJ1-5; V gene: TRBV19; CDR3 protein: ASSSGNQPQH
J gene: TRBJ2-7; V gene: TRBV6-6; CDR3 protein: ASSQGLSSYEQY
J gene: TRBJ1-1; V gene: TRBV6-6; CDR3 protein: ASSYSRGQAEAF
J gene: TRBJ2-7; V gene: TRBV3-1/TRBV3-2; CDR3 protein: ASSRAYEQY
J gene: TRBJ1-4; V gene: TRBV28; CDR3 protein: ASKGGANEKLF
J gene: TRBJ2-5; V gene: TRBV7-6; CDR3 protein: ASSSSTVRSGTQY
J gene: TRBJ2-1; V gene: TRBV4-1; CDR3 protein: ASSQPTSGSGNEQF
J gene: TRBJ2-3; V gene: TRBV7-2; CDR3 protein: ASSFDRGQQDTQY
J gene: TRBJ1-6; V gene: TRBV25-1; CDR3 protein: ASSGGYGNSPLH
J gene: TRBJ2-7; V gene: TRBV19; CDR3 protein: ATMETGGSEQY
J gene: TRBJ1-5; V gene: TRBV19; CDR3 protein: ASSIFRDYQPQH
J gene: TRBJ1-5; V gene: TRBV7-2; CDR3 protein: ASSLSRSGNQPQH
J gene: TRBJ2-2; V gene: TRBV7-8; CDR3 protein: ASSYGVADTGELF
J gene: TRBJ1-1; V gene: TRBV10-3; CDR3 protein: AIRPTGAVTEAF
J gene: TRBJ1-2; V gene: TRBV19; CDR3 protein: ASSTGGFANYGYT
J gene: TRBJ1-1; V gene: TRBV28; CDR3 protein: ASSTLRSWPTEAF
J gene: TRBJ1-2; V gene: TRBV6-5; CDR3 protein: ASLGQFSSGYT
J gene: TRBJ1-1; V gene: TRBV11-2; CDR3 protein: ASSRITGGNAEAF
J gene: TRBJ2-2; V gene: TRBV18; CDR3 protein: ASSGASGTGELF
J gene: TRBJ1-2; V gene: TRBV5-6; CDR3 protein: ASSSVTGTGYYGYT
J gene: TRBJ1-1; V gene: TRBV5-1; CDR3 protein: ASRAGSESTEAL